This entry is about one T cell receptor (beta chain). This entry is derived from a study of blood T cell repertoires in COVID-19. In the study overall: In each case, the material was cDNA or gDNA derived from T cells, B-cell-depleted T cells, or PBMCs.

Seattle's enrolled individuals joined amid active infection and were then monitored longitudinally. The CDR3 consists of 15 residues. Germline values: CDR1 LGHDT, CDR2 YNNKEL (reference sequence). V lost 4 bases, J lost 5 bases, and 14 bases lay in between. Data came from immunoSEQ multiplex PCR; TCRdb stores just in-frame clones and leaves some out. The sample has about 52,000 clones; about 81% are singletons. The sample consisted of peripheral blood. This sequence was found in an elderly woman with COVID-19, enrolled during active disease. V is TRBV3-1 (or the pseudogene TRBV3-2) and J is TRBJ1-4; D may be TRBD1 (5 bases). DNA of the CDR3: TGTGCCAGCAGCCCCGACGGGACTTGGAATGAAAAACTGTTTTTT. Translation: CASSPDGTWNEKLFF.